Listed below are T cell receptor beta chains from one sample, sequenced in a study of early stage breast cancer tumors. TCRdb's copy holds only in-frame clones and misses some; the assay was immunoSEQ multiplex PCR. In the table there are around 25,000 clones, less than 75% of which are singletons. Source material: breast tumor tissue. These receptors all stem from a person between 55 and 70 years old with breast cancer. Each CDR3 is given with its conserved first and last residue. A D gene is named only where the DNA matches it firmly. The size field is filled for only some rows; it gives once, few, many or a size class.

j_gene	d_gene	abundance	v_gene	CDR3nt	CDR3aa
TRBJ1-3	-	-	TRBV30	TGTGCCTGGAGCAGGGACTCAGGCTCTGGAAACACCATATATTTT	CAWSRDSGSGNTIYF
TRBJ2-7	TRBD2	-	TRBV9	TGTGCCAGCAGCGTAGACGGGACTAGCGGTTACTACGAGCAGTACTTC	CASSVDGTSGYYEQYF
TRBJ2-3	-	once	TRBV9	TGTGCCAGCAGCGTAGTCCACGGGAGCACAGATACGCAGTATTTT	CASSVVHGSTDTQYF
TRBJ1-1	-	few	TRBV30	TGTGCCTGGGGGTCGAGGGAGACTGAAGCTTTCTTT	CAWGSRETEAFF
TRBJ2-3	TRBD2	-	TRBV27	TGTGCCAGCAGTTTAGAAAGGACTAGCGGGGACAATACGCAGTATTTT	CASSLERTSGDNTQYF
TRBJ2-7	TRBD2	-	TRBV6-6	TGTGCCAGCAGTCCAGCGGGAGGCTACTCCTACGAGCAGTACTTC	CASSPAGGYSYEQYF
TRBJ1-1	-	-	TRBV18	TGTGCCAGCTCACCATCGGAGGGTACTGAAGCTTTCTTT	CASSPSEGTEAFF
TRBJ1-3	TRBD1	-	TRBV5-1	TGCGCCAGCAGCTCCACGACAGGGATCTCTGGAAACACCATATATTTT	CASSSTTGISGNTIYF
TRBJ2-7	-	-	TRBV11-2	TGTGCCAGCAGCTTAGACAGGCAGTCAGGCGAGCAGTACTTC	CASSLDRQSGEQYF
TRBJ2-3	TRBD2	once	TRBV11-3	TGTGCCAGCAGCCGTGGACTAGCGGGAGGGCCGGCAGATACGCAGTATTTT	CASSRGLAGGPADTQYF
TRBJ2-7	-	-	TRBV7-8	TGTGCCAGCAGCTTAAAGATCGGCGGGGTTCCGTACTTC	CASSLKIGGVPYF
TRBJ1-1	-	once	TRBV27	TGTGCCAGCAGTATTATCGCCCCAAGCTATAGTAGGAACACTGAAGCTTTCTTT	CASSIIAPSYSRNTEAFF
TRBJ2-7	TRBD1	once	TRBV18	TGTGCCAGCTCACCACGGACAGGGAGTCTCTACGAGCAGTACTTC	CASSPRTGSLYEQYF
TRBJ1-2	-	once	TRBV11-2	TGTGCCAGCAGCTTAGAGTCTTTCTATGGCTACACCTTC	CASSLESFYGYTF
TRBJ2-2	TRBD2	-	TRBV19	TGTGCCAGTAGACTAGCGGGAGGGTTCACCGGGGAGCTGTTTTTT	CASRLAGGFTGELFF
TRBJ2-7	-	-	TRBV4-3	TGCGCCAGCAGCCAAGACCGGGGAGACTCCTCACCTTTCTGG	CASSQDRGDSSPFW
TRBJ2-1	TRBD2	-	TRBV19	TGTGCCAGTTCTACTAGCGGGAGTCGCGGTGAGCAGTTCTTC	CASSTSGSRGEQFF
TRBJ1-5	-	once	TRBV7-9	TGTGCCAGCAGCTTGCCGGGAGGCAATCAGCCCCAGCATTTT	CASSLPGGNQPQHF
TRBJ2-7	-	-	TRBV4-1	TGCGCCAGCAGCCTAACGACAGGCTCCTACGAGCAGTACTTC	CASSLTTGSYEQYF
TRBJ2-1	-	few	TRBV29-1	TGCAGCTTCGAACACAGGGATGAGCAGTTCTTC	CSFEHRDEQFF
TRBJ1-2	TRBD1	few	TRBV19	TGTGCCAGTAATCCCACGGGAGGGGGCAACTATGGCTACACCTTC	CASNPTGGGNYGYTF
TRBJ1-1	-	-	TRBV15	TGTGCCACCAGCAGAGACGGGGTCACTGAAGCTTTCTTT	CATSRDGVTEAFF
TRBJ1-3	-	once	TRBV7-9	TGTGCCAGCGGGCGAGAAAACACCATATATTTT	CASGRENTIYF
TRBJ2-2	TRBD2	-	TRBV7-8	TGTGCCAGCAGCTCTGGAGCGGGGGGTGAAACCGGGGAGCTGTTTTTT	CASSSGAGGETGELFF
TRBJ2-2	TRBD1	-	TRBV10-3	TGTGCCATCAGTGTTTTCCCCGGACAGGGGAACACCGGGGAGCTGTTTTTT	CAISVFPGQGNTGELFF
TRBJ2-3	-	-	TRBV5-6	TGTGCCAGCAGCTTGGTTCGGGAACCCCCGCAGTATTTT	CASSLVREPPQYF
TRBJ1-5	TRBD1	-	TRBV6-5	TGTGCCAGCAGTTATTCGGGACAGGGAAGCAATCAGCCCCAGCATTTT	CASSYSGQGSNQPQHF
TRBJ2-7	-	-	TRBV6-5	TGTGCCAGCAGGAAAGAGAGTTTATCCTACGAGCAGTACTTC	CASRKESLSYEQYF
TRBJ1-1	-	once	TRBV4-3	TGCGCCAGCAGCCAAGAACCAGGGTCCATGAACACTGAAGCTTTCTTT	CASSQEPGSMNTEAFF
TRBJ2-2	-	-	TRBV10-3	TGTGCCATCAGTGGGCAGGGTGTCGCCGGGGAGCTGTTTTTT	CAISGQGVAGELFF
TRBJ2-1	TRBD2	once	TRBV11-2	TGTGCCAGCAGCCTATCGGGACTAGCGGGAAACAATGAGCAGTTCTTC	CASSLSGLAGNNEQFF
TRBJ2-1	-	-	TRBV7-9	TGTGCCAGCAGGGATGGCAGGAACAATGAGCAGTTCTTC	CASRDGRNNEQFF
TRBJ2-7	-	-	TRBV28	TGTGCCAGCAGCCCCCACTTTTCCTACGAGCAGTACTTC	CASSPHFSYEQYF
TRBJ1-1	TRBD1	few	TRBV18	TGTGCCAGCTCACCACCAACAGGGGGCCGGAACACTGAAGCTTTCTTT	CASSPPTGGRNTEAFF
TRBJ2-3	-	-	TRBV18	TGTGCCAGCTCACCAGTAGGGGTGGCAGATACGCAGTATTTT	CASSPVGVADTQYF
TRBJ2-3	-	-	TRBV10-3	TGTGCCACCGGTGTAGATACGCAGTATTTT	CATGVDTQYF
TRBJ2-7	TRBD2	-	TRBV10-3	TGTGCCATCAGGCCACTAGCGGGAGGATCTTACGAGCAGTACTTC	CAIRPLAGGSYEQYF
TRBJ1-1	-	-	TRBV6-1	TGTGCCAGCAGTGAAGCTAGGATGGGGGGAACTGAAGCTTTCTTT	CASSEARMGGTEAFF
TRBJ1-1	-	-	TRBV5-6	TGTGCCAGCAGCCCCAGAGTAACCCCCCGGAGGGCTGAAGCTTTCTTT	CASSPRVTPRRAEAFF